This TCR beta chain came from a study of cytomegalovirus exposure and HLA in healthy donors (TCRdb year 2017). Background for the entire study: According to an earlier analysis of a few hundred of the donors, roughly 180 million T cells yielded roughly 110 million unique TCR beta sequences and more than 250 Gb of sequence data. In a later analysis, previously published TCR beta repertoires from 666 donors were re-analyzed and high-resolution HLA genotyping was added so that TCR occurrence patterns could be studied. Among the approximately 400 genotyped donors, about 85% belonged to the genetic ancestry cluster associated with self-reported Caucasian donors. The later analysis used no new phenotypic data to find candidate immune exposures, relying instead on TCR beta sequences and their occurrence across donors. The number of typed donors differed by locus: roughly 629-640 for A, B, C, DRB1 and DQB1; 522 for DQA1; approximately 600 for DPA1; and about 470 for DPB1. A later genetic analysis took genome-wide SNP genotypes for about 55% of the roughly 700 donors and used that subset as a discovery cohort. Donor age, sex, ethnicity and CMV serostatus were collected together with the repertoire data. To predict cytomegalovirus infection status, the study combined high-throughput TCR immunosequencing, statistical association of individual TCRs with disease status, and machine learning. Among around 400 genotyped donors of the cohort, an average of 235,054 unique TCR beta nucleotide sequences were sequenced per donor, around a sixth of them non-productive. An early release that covered some 640 HLA-typed donors contained approximately 290 gigabases of sequencing data and tens of millions of unique TCR sequences. Every repertoire in the discovery cohort had been generated on one and the same sequencing platform. An earlier analysis of around 640 of the donors used high-throughput TCR beta sequencing to judge whether each TCR beta V gene segment behaved as functional or pseudogenic. The study profiled the T cell repertoires of more than 500 subjects by immunosequencing and related them to cytomegalovirus serostatus. HLA typing covered class I and class II loci at four-digit resolution. Several DR-DQ haplotypes were treated as single units for association and clustering because of strong linkage in the cohort. A separate validation cohort of 100 to 150 different subjects was used in addition to the 666-subject first cohort. The study aimed to test whether signatures of past pathogen exposure could be identified by cataloging public T cell receptors.

This clone came up a few times. The specificity of this receptor is unknown. No much larger clone is present one base from it, and per-base qualities are unavailable. The cohort consisted of 666 healthy bone marrow donors. At the time of sampling, all cohort members were nominally healthy, though unrecorded immune exposures were likely present. The donor tested CMV seropositive, placing the donor among the 310 or so seropositive members of the cohort. Every donor gave a peripheral blood sample, and the peripheral blood mononuclear cells from that sample were used for TCR beta sequencing. Genomic DNA extraction from the blood cell samples was performed with the Qiagen DNeasy Blood Extraction Kit. V is cut back by 3 bases and J by 1 base, with 11 bases in the junction unmatched. The CDR3 numbers 17 residues from cysteine through phenylalanine. This entry keeps only the CDR3 DNA: 51 bases, framed from base 1. Reading the germline V gene gives CDR1 SGHDN and CDR2 FVKESK.

The receptor library was made with the immunoSEQ multiplex PCR assay. A mixture of 60 forward primers for TCR Vbeta segments and 13 reverse primers for TCR Jbeta segments was used in the multiplex PCR. Amplification of the CDR3 region of rearranged TCR beta genes was performed with a multiplex PCR assay on genomic DNA. Amplified TCR beta libraries were sequenced as 87-base-pair reads on the Illumina HiSeq System. Regarding the original processing steps: Across the 700 or so repertoires, a later analysis counted some 81 million unique TCR beta chains, 9.5 million to 13 million of which were shared by at least two donors. Raw reads were error-corrected and collapsed into unique sequences by a nearest-neighbor algorithm in which closely related sequences were merged to remove PCR and sequencing errors. Alignment of CDR3 sequences to IMGT reference sequences was used to assign V, D and J gene segments. For a sequence to be retained, at least a six-nucleotide match to both a V gene segment and a J gene segment was required. Rearrangements were classified as productive when the CDR3 lacked stop codons and remained in frame with V and J, and all other rearrangements were classified as non-productive. CDR3 was defined by IMGT convention, running from the second conserved V-encoded cysteine to the conserved J-encoded phenylalanine. The earlier analysis of approximately 500 of the donors excluded sequences that lacked an unambiguous match to a single V gene segment. An earlier analysis of 500 to 600 of the donors classified V segments as functional when productive rearrangements were above 56.7% and as segregating when the standard deviation between donors was above 5%. A statistical classification framework was built to diagnose cytomegalovirus status from the catalog of TCR beta chain sequences. In a later analysis, V and J genes were assigned by comparing TCR nucleotide sequences against IMGT/GENE-DB human TR gene sequences. Using the TCRdist pipeline, a later analysis assigned CDR3 sequences along with most-parsimonious VDJ recombination scenarios. In a later analysis, each TCR beta chain was defined by its CDR3 amino acid sequence together with its V-gene family, and reads lacking a unique V-gene family were excluded. As a way to deal with suspected cross-contamination and a sequencing artifact, a later analysis dropped 450 to 600 nucleotide sequences that were highly shared and had low generation probability. For each public chain, a later analysis derived a clonal expansion index from normalized ranks of inferred template counts within each repertoire. In a later analysis, generation probabilities were computed using a VDJ recombination model fitted to out-of-frame rearrangements, and the results were checked against IGoR. Hypergeometric tests were used in a later analysis to score TCR-TCR, TCR-HLA and TCR-CMV co-occurrence, with a repertoire-size bias correction applied to the TCR pairs. To estimate false discovery rates, a later analysis permuted the HLA or CMV assignments 20 times. In a later analysis, co-occurring TCRs were grouped with DBSCAN, and TCRdist sequence similarity was added when clustering was performed within HLA-allele-positive subsets. For co-occurrence clustering, repertoires with fewer than 30,000 or more than 120,000 public chains were excluded, along with five repertoires with anomalous nucleotide sharing. TCRdb retrieved this table from immuneACCESS and kept in-frame rearrangements only. Not all clones are present; in checked studies, unresolved V genes account for under half, and no reason is known for the remainder. V and J calls and clone size are as listed in that table; D and trimming were resolved from the DNA. The sample profile shows about 110,000 clones; more than 65% of them were found once. Around an eighth of the sample belongs to the ten largest clones.

The full study reports these points: Because some donors lacked HLA typing at each locus, the association tests relied only on the typed subset. V-gene and J-gene trimming of TCR beta chains was associated with a missense DCLRE1C variant in a later genetic analysis, and the association was replicated in an independent cohort. Assigning TCR associations to individual alleles was difficult when HLA alleles, especially DR and DQ, strongly co-occurred. Across donors, most TCR sequences were observed very rarely, whereas some public TCRs were present in many individuals. Presence/absence analyses assumed roughly uniform sequencing depth across donors, an assumption that may not hold. In a later analysis, HLA-associated TCR beta chains showed more clonal expansion and lower generation probabilities than non-associated chains that were equally common. Broadly in line with IMGT annotations, most TCR beta V segments showed up in productive rearrangements about 87% or about 30% of the time in an earlier analysis of 450 to 750 of the donors. In vitro tests confirmed that a few of the cytomegalovirus-associated TCR beta chains recognize cytomegalovirus antigens. According to a later analysis, parvovirus B19, influenza, CMV and Epstein-Barr virus appeared linked to several top co-occurrence clusters. The study gave a list of 150 to 200 TCR beta chains associated with cytomegalovirus. Some IMGT-functional V segments, including TRBV6-2 and TRBV6-3, could not be distinguished by the 87-base-pair reads and were therefore excluded. A further reported finding was that TCR beta sequences accurately predicted the HLA-A and HLA-B alleles for most subjects in the first cohort. A later analysis associated 17,000 or so TCR beta sequences with specific HLA alleles at a false discovery rate of 0.05. CMV serostatus was the only immune exposure information available for the cohort. Because counts were too low, some 16 rarely observed V segments, including chromosome 9 orphons, were excluded from the earlier analysis of 587 of the donors. A cluster of highly shared sequence variants was judged likely to represent a technical artifact of the sequencing pipeline. A later genetic analysis reported fewer N-insertions in productive TCRs among donors in an Asian-associated ancestry cluster than the roughly 620-donor mean. Correlated functional status among segregating V segments might be attributable to linkage disequilibrium, but an unknown experimental factor could not be ruled out. In this cohort, only TCR beta chains were sequenced, and detectable features were limited by the absence of alpha or paired-chain data. According to a later analysis, most CMV-associated TCR beta chains appeared to be HLA-restricted, and the HLA associations seemed to be driven largely by CMV exposure. The authors suggested that the approach could potentially be extended to other disease states and immunological phenotypes. The classifier was reported to diagnose cytomegalovirus status with high specificity and sensitivity in both the original and validation cohorts. In a later analysis, the rate of TCR association differed among HLA loci, with DRB1 alleles having the most associated TCRs and HLA-C alleles having the fewest.

Sequenced material: PBMCs. This receptor was taken from a man younger than 45 in good health and CMV-seropositive. This chain is built from TRBV14 and TRBJ2-5, and TRBD2 aligns with 7 junction nucleotides. The CDR3 reads CASSHGGLAGPQETQYF. The sequence in DNA is TGTGCCAGCAGCCACGGTGGTTTAGCGGGCCCCCAAGAGACCCAGTACTTC.